One sample yielded the 13 T cell receptor beta chains listed below, sequenced in a study of blood T cell repertoires in COVID-19. The protocol was immunoSEQ multiplex PCR, while the TCRdb copy is restricted to in-frame clones and leaves out a portion. The profile shows 300,000 to 450,000 clones, over 75% of them singletons. Sequencing used peripheral blood. All receptors come from a woman aged 60-75 years with COVID-19, enrolled during active disease.

This sequence joins TRBV5-6 and TRBJ1-2; the D gene is possibly TRBD1 (6 bases). Germline loops: CDR1 SGHDT, CDR2 YYEEEE. V was shortened by 0 bases and J by 4 bases, with 13 bases between the two germline ends. The CDR3 covers 15 residues. The CDR3 DNA is TGTGCCAGCAGCTTGGCGCGGGGGGCGAGCTATGGCTACACCTTC. Amino acids: CASSLARGASYGYTF.

The gene calls are TRBV19 and TRBJ1-2, with no clear D. The CDR3 spans 11 residues. V lost 6 bases to trimming and J lost 4 bases, with 6 bases between them. The germline V gene encodes CDR1 LNHDA and CDR2 SQIVND (reference sequence). The CDR3 reads CASSGFYGYTF. The CDR3 nucleotides are TGTGCCAGTAGCGGTTTCTATGGCTACACCTTC.

CDR3 in amino acids: CASSKRDRVSKEQFF. CDR3 coding DNA: TGTGCCAGCAGCAAGAGGGACAGGGTATCAAAGGAGCAGTTCTTC. The chain recombines TRBV21-1 with TRBJ2-1; the table's D gene call, TRBD1, was not cross checked with the DNA. TRBV21-1 is annotated as a pseudogene. The CDR3 covers 15 residues.

This chain links TRBV12-3 or TRBV12-4 with TRBJ1-1, with 7 bases aligning to TRBD1. Germline trimming cut 6 bases from V and 8 bases from J; bases unmatched to any gene: 6. This CDR3 spans 12 amino acids. DNA for the CDR3: TGTGCCAGCAGGCCAGGGGGTTCGGAAGCTTTCTTT. Its translation is CASRPGGSEAFF.

This chain connects TRBV2 to TRBJ2-5, with TRBD1 as a possible D gene (6 bases). Germline-derived CDR1 and CDR2 are SNHLY and FYNNEI. The CDR3 runs 14 residues. The V and J ends lost 2 bases and 2 bases respectively, with 9 bases between them. The CDR3 here is CASSESQGQETQYF. As DNA, the CDR3 is TGTGCCAGCAGTGAATCCCAGGGGCAAGAGACCCAGTACTTC.

V usage is TRBV6-5 and J usage is TRBJ2-7, with a tentative D call TRBD2 (5 bases). Germline V gene data show CDR1 as MNHEY and CDR2 as SVGAGI. The CDR3 length is 15 residues. V was cut by 6 bases and J by 0 bases, with 15 bases left in between. CDR3 nucleotides: TGTGCCAGCAGCCTCGACGGGGAAAGCTCCTACGAGCAGTACTTC. Amino acids: CASSLDGESSYEQYF.

The chain joins TRBV5-6 to TRBJ2-3; TRBD2 is a possible D gene (6 bases). Germline CDR1 SGHDT, CDR2 YYEEEE. V dropped 0 bases and J dropped 9 bases, with 14 bases sitting between them. This CDR3 contains 14 residues. CDR3 sequence reads: CASSLGASAGTQYF. The CDR3 DNA is TGTGCCAGCAGCTTGGGGGCTAGCGCTGGGACGCAGTATTTT.

V and J are TRBV12-5 and TRBJ1-1; perhaps TRBD1 as D (6 bases). Germline loops: CDR1 LGHNT, CDR2 FRNRAP. This CDR3 is 15 amino acids long. V lost 0 bases to trimming and J lost 1 base, with 9 bases between them. The CDR3, as DNA: TGTGCTAGTGGTTTGGTACCCAGGGGGAACACTGAAGCTTTCTTT. This encodes CASGLVPRGNTEAFF.

This chain uses TRBV29-1 with TRBJ2-5; no firm D call. V lost 7 bases to trimming and J lost 5 bases, with 14 bases between them. The germline CDR1 and CDR2 sequences are SQVTM and ANQGSEA. This CDR3 has 12 amino acids. The chain's CDR3 is CSGTVRTETQYF. The CDR3 DNA is TGCAGCGGTACAGTACGAACGGAGACCCAGTACTTC.

DNA for the CDR3: TGTGCCAGTAGCCCCCACCCTAGGGAGCAGTACTTC. Residues: CASSPHPREQYF. The chain recombines TRBV19 with TRBJ2-7; D remains unclear. Trimming shortened V by 6 bases and J by 7 bases, and 13 bases separated the two germline ends. Germline V CDR1 and CDR2: LNHDA, SQIVND (reference sequence). The CDR3 has 12 amino acids.

The chain is built from TRBV6-6 and TRBJ2-7, with D possibly being TRBD1 (7 bases). This CDR3 is 13 amino acids long. Trimming cost V 6 bases and J 2 bases, with 11 bases left between them. CDR1 MNHNY and CDR2 SVGAGI come from the germline V gene (reference sequence). CDR3 coding DNA: TGTGCCAGCAGGACAGGGACTGCCTACGAGCAGTACTTC. It yields the protein CASRTGTAYEQYF.

This chain connects TRBV19 to TRBJ1-1; D is perhaps TRBD1 (5 bases). With 5 bases removed from V and 6 bases from J, the gap between germline ends came to 16 bases. Germline V gene sequence: CDR1 LNHDA, CDR2 SQIVND (reference sequence). The CDR3 contains 14 residues. In DNA, the CDR3 is TGTGCCAGTAGTTGGGGGGAATTCAATGCTGAAGCTTTCTTT. Translated, it gives CASSWGEFNAEAFF.

The chain carries TRBV6-5 and TRBJ2-1; 7 bases fit TRBD2. Per germline, CDR1 MNHEY and CDR2 SVGAGI. The CDR3 spans 14 residues. Trimming took 4 bases from V and 5 from J; bases not matched to a gene: 5. CDR3 residues: CASSSRGRDNEQFF. In DNA form, the CDR3 reads TGTGCCAGCAGTTCACGGGGGAGGGACAATGAGCAGTTCTTC.